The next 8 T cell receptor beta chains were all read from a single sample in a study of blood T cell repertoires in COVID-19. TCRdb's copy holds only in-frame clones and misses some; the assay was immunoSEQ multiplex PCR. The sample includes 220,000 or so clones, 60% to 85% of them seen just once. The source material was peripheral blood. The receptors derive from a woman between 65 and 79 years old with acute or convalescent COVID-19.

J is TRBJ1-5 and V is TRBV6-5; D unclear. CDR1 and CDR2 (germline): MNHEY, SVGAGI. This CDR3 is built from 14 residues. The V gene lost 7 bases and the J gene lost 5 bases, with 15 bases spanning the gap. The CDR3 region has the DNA TGTGCCAGCACCAGGTCAGGTTCGGATCAGCCCCAGCATTTT. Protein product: CASTRSGSDQPQHF.

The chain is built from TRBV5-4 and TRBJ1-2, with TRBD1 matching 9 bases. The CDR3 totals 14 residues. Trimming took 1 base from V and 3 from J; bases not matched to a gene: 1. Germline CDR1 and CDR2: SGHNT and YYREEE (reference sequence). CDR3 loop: CASSLRQGDYGYTF. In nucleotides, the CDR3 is TGTGCCAGCAGCTTGAGACAGGGGGACTATGGCTACACCTTC.

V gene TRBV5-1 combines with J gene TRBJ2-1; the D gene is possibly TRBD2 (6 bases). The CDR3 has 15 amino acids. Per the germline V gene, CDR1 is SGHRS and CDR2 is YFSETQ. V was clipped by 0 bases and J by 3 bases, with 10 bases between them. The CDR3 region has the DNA TGCGCCAGCAGCTTGGGACTAGGAATCTACAATGAGCAGTTCTTC. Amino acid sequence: CASSLGLGIYNEQFF. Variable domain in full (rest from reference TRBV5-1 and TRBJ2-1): KAGVTQTPRYLIKTRGQQVTLSCSPISGHRSVSWYQQTPGQGLQFLFEYFSETQRNKGNFPGRFSGRQFSNSRSEMNVSTLELGDSALYLCASSLGLGIYNEQFFGPGTRLTVL.

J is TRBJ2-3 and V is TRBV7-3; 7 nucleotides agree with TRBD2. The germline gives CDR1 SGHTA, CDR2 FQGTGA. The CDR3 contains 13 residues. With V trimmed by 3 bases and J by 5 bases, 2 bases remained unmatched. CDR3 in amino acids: CASSLGLKDTQYF. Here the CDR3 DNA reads TGTGCCAGCAGCTTGGGACTAAAAGATACGCAGTATTTT.

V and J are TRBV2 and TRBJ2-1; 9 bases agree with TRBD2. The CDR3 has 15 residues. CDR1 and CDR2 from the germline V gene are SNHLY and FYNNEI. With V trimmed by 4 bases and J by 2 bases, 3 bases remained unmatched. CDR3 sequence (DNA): TGTGCCAGCAGTGGGTTAGCGGGGGCCTACAATGAGCAGTTCTTC. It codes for CASSGLAGAYNEQFF.

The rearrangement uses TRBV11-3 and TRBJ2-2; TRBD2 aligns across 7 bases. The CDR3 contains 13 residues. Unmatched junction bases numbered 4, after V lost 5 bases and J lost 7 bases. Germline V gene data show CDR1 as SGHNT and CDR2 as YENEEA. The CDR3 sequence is CASSRLADGELFF. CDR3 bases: TGTGCCAGCAGCCGCCTAGCGGACGGGGAGCTGTTTTTT.

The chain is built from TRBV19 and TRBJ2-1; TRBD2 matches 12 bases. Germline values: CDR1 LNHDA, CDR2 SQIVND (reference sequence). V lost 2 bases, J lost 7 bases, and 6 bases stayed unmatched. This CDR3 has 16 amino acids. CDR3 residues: CASSISLAGGFNEQFF. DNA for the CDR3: TGTGCCAGTAGTATAAGTCTAGCGGGAGGGTTTAATGAGCAGTTCTTC.

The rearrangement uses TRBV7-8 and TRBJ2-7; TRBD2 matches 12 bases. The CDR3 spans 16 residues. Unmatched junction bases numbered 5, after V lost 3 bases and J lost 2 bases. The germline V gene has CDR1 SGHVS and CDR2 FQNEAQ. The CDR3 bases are TGTGCCAGCAGCTTCAGGACTAGCGGGATTACCTACGAGCAGTACTTC. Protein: CASSFRTSGITYEQYF.